Shown below are 29 T cell receptor beta chains from a single sample sequenced in a study of cytomegalovirus exposure and HLA in healthy donors. Assay used: immunoSEQ multiplex PCR; TCRdb lists only in-frame clones, some missing. This table holds 200,000 to 250,000 clones, around 90% found once. Sample: PBMCs. The origin of the receptors is a woman in her late teens or twenties in good health and CMV-seronegative.

The V gene is TRBV15, the J gene TRBJ1-4; D possibly corresponds to TRBD1 (5 bases). Trimming shortened V by 1 base and J by 7 bases, and 7 bases separated the two germline ends. The CDR3 has 13 amino acids. Germline V gene data show CDR1 as LNHNV and CDR2 as YYDKDF (reference sequence). The CDR3 spells CATSRVQGEKLFF. The DNA for the CDR3 is TGTGCCACCAGCAGAGTTCAGGGTGAAAAACTGTTTTTT.

J is TRBJ2-1 and V is TRBV2, with TRBD2 identical over 7 bases. The germline V gene has CDR1 SNHLY and CDR2 FYNNEI. The CDR3 sequence is 14 residues long. Trimming removed 1 base from V and 6 bases from J; junction bases left unmatched: 3. In DNA form, the CDR3 reads TGTGCCAGCAGTGAAGGGACTAGGGGCAATGAGCAGTTCTTC. Protein: CASSEGTRGNEQFF.

The rearrangement links TRBV27 to TRBJ2-1; D is perhaps TRBD2 (5 bases). Germline CDR1 and CDR2: MNHEY and SMNVEV (reference sequence). V was clipped by 6 bases and J by 5 bases, with 11 bases between them. The CDR3 consists of 13 residues. The CDR3 region is CASSGRRNNEQFF. CDR3 bases: TGTGCCAGCAGCGGGCGGAGGAACAATGAGCAGTTCTTC.

The chain has TRBV7-2 and TRBJ2-7; tentatively, D is TRBD2 (6 bases). Germline CDR1 reads SGHTA; CDR2 reads FQGNSA. The CDR3 spans 15 residues. Trimming took off 2 bases at V and 2 bases at J, with 13 bases between the two ends. CDR3 sequence reads: CASSLRAGPPYEQYF. CDR3 DNA: TGTGCCAGCAGCTTACGGGCGGGGCCACCCTACGAGCAGTACTTC.

The rearrangement links TRBV4-2 to TRBJ2-7, with 11 bases that match TRBD2. V dropped 4 bases and J dropped 3; count of bases not matched to a gene: 5. Germline V gives CDR1 LGHNA, CDR2 YNFKEQ. The CDR3 totals 15 residues. The CDR3: CASSLELAGDYEQYF. The CDR3, as DNA: TGTGCCAGCAGCCTTGAACTAGCGGGAGACTACGAGCAGTACTTC.

The rearrangement joins TRBV6-6 to TRBJ1-4; D uncertain. Germline loops: CDR1 MNHNY, CDR2 SVGAGI (reference sequence). V lost 5 bases to trimming and J lost 8 bases, with 9 bases between them. The CDR3 contains 12 residues. CDR3 bases: TGTGCCAGCAGTAACTTAGTGGAAAAACTGTTTTTT. Translation gives CASSNLVEKLFF.

The genes are TRBV19 and TRBJ2-7, with a tentative D call TRBD1 (5 bases). The V and J ends lost 8 bases and 5 bases respectively, with 16 bases between them. This CDR3 is built from 13 residues. From germline, CDR1 is LNHDA and CDR2 SQIVND (reference sequence). This CDR3 is CASAQGGLDEQYF. The CDR3 DNA reads as TGTGCCAGTGCTCAGGGTGGATTGGACGAGCAGTACTTC.

This chain uses TRBV5-1 with TRBJ1-1, with D maybe TRBD1 (6 bases). The CDR3 totals 15 residues. The germline gives CDR1 SGHRS, CDR2 YFSETQ. Trimming pared 3 bases from V and 3 bases from J, leaving 15 bases between. CDR3 coding DNA: TGCGCCAGCAGCTGGTCTACAGGGTTGTACACTGAAGCTTTCTTT. Protein sequence: CASSWSTGLYTEAFF. Full variable domain (rest looked up from reference TRBV5-1 and TRBJ1-1): KAGVTQTPRYLIKTRGQQVTLSCSPISGHRSVSWYQQTPGQGLQFLFEYFSETQRNKGNFPGRFSGRQFSNSRSEMNVSTLELGDSALYLCASSWSTGLYTEAFFGQGTRLTVV.

V usage is TRBV5-4 and J usage is TRBJ1-2, with D possibly being TRBD1 (6 bases). The germline V gene has CDR1 SGHNT and CDR2 YYREEE (reference sequence). V lost 0 bases and J lost 4, with 13 bases in between. The CDR3 covers 15 residues. The CDR3, as DNA: TGTGCCAGCAGCTTGGGTAGAGGGGACATCTATGGCTACACCTTC. Translation: CASSLGRGDIYGYTF.

The J gene is TRBJ1-2, the V gene TRBV4-1; 10 bases are a match to TRBD1. V shed 0 bases, J shed 12 bases, and the junction held 10 bases outside the gene matches. Per germline, CDR1 MGHRA and CDR2 YSYEKL. The CDR3 has 15 amino acids. The DNA of the CDR3 is TGCGCCAGCAGCCAAGAGGCGGGACAGGGGCAAAGGAACACCTTC. It yields the protein CASSQEAGQGQRNTF.

The chain recombines TRBV6-6 with TRBJ2-2; tentatively, D is TRBD1 (6 bases). Trimming shortened V by 6 bases and J by 2 bases, and 13 bases separated the two germline ends. CDR1 is MNHNY and CDR2 is SVGAGI in the germline V gene (reference sequence). The CDR3 spans 15 residues. The CDR3 sequence: CASSSGTHNTGELFF. The CDR3 nucleotides are TGTGCCAGCAGCTCCGGGACACATAACACCGGGGAGCTGTTTTTT.

The rearrangement uses TRBV5-5 and TRBJ1-3, with a tentative D call TRBD1 (6 bases). Trimming stripped 2 bases from V and 4 bases from J, with 10 bases between. The CDR3 is made up of 14 amino acids. Germline lookup yields CDR1 SGHKS and CDR2 YYEKEE (reference sequence). CDR3 DNA: TGTGCCAGCAGCTTCGACAGGTCGGGAAACACCATATATTTT. Translating gives CASSFDRSGNTIYF.

This clone was observed a few times. The V gene is TRBV30, the J gene TRBJ1-2, with D unclear. Trimming took 2 bases from V and 4 from J, leaving 8 bases between them. Germline assignment: CDR1 GTSNPN and CDR2 SVGIG (reference sequence). The CDR3 consists of 12 residues. CDR3 region: CAWSRGIYGYTF. CDR3 DNA: TGTGCCTGGAGTCGGGGAATCTATGGCTACACCTTC.

The rearrangement uses TRBV5-1 and TRBJ1-1; TRBD1 matches 10 bases. This CDR3 comprises 18 residues. V was clipped by 2 bases and J by 10 bases; unmatched bases: 20. Looked up from germline, CDR1 is SGHRS and CDR2 is YFSETQ. The CDR3 DNA sequence: TGCGCCAGCAGCTTCGATACGAATGACAGGGGGCTCTCGCTCGCAGCTTTCTTT. Translating it yields CASSFDTNDRGLSLAAFF. The full variable domain, with the rest looked up from reference TRBV5-1 and TRBJ1-1, is KAGVTQTPRYLIKTRGQQVTLSCSPISGHRSVSWYQQTPGQGLQFLFEYFSETQRNKGNFPGRFSGRQFSNSRSEMNVSTLELGDSALYLCASSFDTNDRGLSLAAFFGQGTRLTVV.

With regard to this clone: The same CDR3 arises from other DNA sequences in this sample as well. The rearrangement uses TRBV27 and TRBJ1-4; D remains unclear. Germline lookup yields CDR1 MNHEY and CDR2 SMNVEV (reference sequence). The CDR3 sequence is 16 residues long. Trimming stripped 7 bases from V and 0 bases from J, with 15 bases between. The CDR3 DNA follows: TGTGCCAGCAAGCCCCCCAGAGGATCAACTAATGAAAAACTGTTTTTT. It specifies CASKPPRGSTNEKLFF.

On this clone: The same CDR3 can be traced to other DNA sequences in this sample. CDR3 amino acids: CASSYRGGNEKLFF. The CDR3 DNA sequence: TGTGCCAGCAGTTACAGGGGAGGGAATGAAAAACTGTTTTTT. The genes are TRBV6-5 and TRBJ1-4; TRBD1 might be the D (5 bases). This CDR3 is built from 14 residues. The V and J ends lost 2 bases and 5 bases respectively, with 9 bases between them. Looked up from germline, CDR1 is MNHEY and CDR2 is SVGAGI.

A single count supports this clone. This sequence joins TRBV11-2 and TRBJ1-4, with D possibly TRBD1 on 5 matching bases. Deletions cut 5 bases from V and 0 bases from J, with 13 bases between. The CDR3 spans 16 residues. Germline V gene sequence: CDR1 SGHAT, CDR2 FQNNGV. Written as DNA, the CDR3 is TGTGCCAGCAGCCCCGGCGACAGAACAACTAATGAAAAACTGTTTTTT. The encoded protein is CASSPGDRTTNEKLFF.

V and J are TRBV5-1 and TRBJ2-3; TRBD2 aligns across 13 bases. V trimming: 4 bases; J trimming: 1 base; junction bases outside the gene matches: 6. CDR1 and CDR2 from the germline V gene are SGHRS and YFSETQ. This CDR3 has 17 residues. The CDR3 region has the DNA TGCGCCAGCAGCGTAGGACTAGCGGGAGTAGGCACAGATACGCAGTATTTT. Its protein product is CASSVGLAGVGTDTQYF. Drawing the rest from reference TRBV5-1 and TRBJ2-3, the complete variable domain is KAGVTQTPRYLIKTRGQQVTLSCSPISGHRSVSWYQQTPGQGLQFLFEYFSETQRNKGNFPGRFSGRQFSNSRSEMNVSTLELGDSALYLCASSVGLAGVGTDTQYFGPGTRLTVL.

This clone showed up just once. The rearrangement joins TRBV28 to TRBJ1-2; D gene unclear. Germline CDR1 and CDR2: MDHEN and SYDVKM. This CDR3 has 11 residues. Deletions cut 3 bases from V and 7 bases from J, with 6 bases between. The CDR3 is CASSFVRGYTF. For the CDR3, the DNA is TGTGCCAGCAGTTTTGTGCGTGGCTACACCTTC.

This chain uses TRBV27 with TRBJ1-5; the match to TRBD1 covers 12 bases. Germline V gene lookup returns CDR1 MNHEY and CDR2 SMNVEV (reference sequence). Germline trimming cut 6 bases from V and 7 bases from J; bases unmatched to any gene: 7. The CDR3 has 15 residues. The chain's CDR3 is CASRTGTGGLQPQHF. CDR3 nucleotides: TGTGCCAGCAGAACCGGGACAGGGGGCTTGCAGCCCCAGCATTTT.

The rearrangement uses TRBV14 and TRBJ2-7; TRBD2 might be the D (6 bases). CDR3 length: 13 amino acids. With 5 bases removed from V and 2 bases from J, the gap between germline ends came to 10 bases. Germline lookup yields CDR1 SGHDN and CDR2 FVKESK. Written as DNA, the CDR3 is TGTGCCAGCAGCGCGGGAACCGCCTACGAGCAGTACTTC. Translated, it gives CASSAGTAYEQYF.

V gene TRBV19 combines with J gene TRBJ2-2, with TRBD2 identical over 13 bases. Unmatched junction bases numbered 7, after V lost 7 bases and J lost 5 bases. Germline CDR1 is LNHDA and CDR2 is SQIVND (reference sequence). The CDR3 consists of 16 residues. CDR3 nucleotides: TGTGCCAGTACCCATACGACTAGCGGGAGGACCGGGGAGCTGTTTTTT. It translates to CASTHTTSGRTGELFF.

The chain is built from TRBV10-3 and TRBJ2-1; 13 bases fit TRBD2. The CDR3 runs 18 residues. CDR1 is ENHRY and CDR2 is SYGVKD in the germline V gene. The junction had 9 bases not matched to a gene; V was cut back by 7 bases and J by 0 bases. CDR3 in amino acids: CAITSGTSGVSSYNEQFF. CDR3 coding DNA: TGTGCCATCACTTCCGGGACTAGCGGGGTGAGCTCCTACAATGAGCAGTTCTTC.

The chain links TRBV6-1 to TRBJ1-2; maybe TRBD1 (6 bases). CDR1 is MNHNS, CDR2 SASEGT, per germline. Trimming cost V 11 bases and J 3 bases, with 22 bases left between them. This CDR3 spans 15 amino acids. The DNA for the CDR3 is TGTGCCTCACAGGGCAGAACTAGTCTAGACTATGGCTACACCTTC. It specifies CASQGRTSLDYGYTF.

CDR3 sequence (DNA): TGTGCCAGCAGCCCCTGGGAGGGGAGGAACACTGAAGCTTTCTTT. This gives the protein CASSPWEGRNTEAFF. The chain combines TRBV9 with TRBJ1-1; maybe TRBD1 (5 bases). Trimming took 4 bases from V and 1 from J, leaving 14 bases between them. Germline-derived CDR1 and CDR2 are SGDLS and YYNGEE. This CDR3 contains 15 residues.

The DNA for the CDR3 is TGCGCCAGCAGCTGGGCGGGCGAGACCTACGAGCAGTACTTC. Translation: CASSWAGETYEQYF. The chain links TRBV5-1 to TRBJ2-7; perhaps TRBD2 as D (5 bases). The CDR3 consists of 14 residues. Trimming stripped 3 bases from V and 2 bases from J, with 12 bases between. Germline assignment: CDR1 SGHRS and CDR2 YFSETQ.

The rearrangement uses TRBV4-2 and TRBJ2-1, with 9 bases fitting TRBD2. CDR1 and CDR2 (germline): LGHNA, YNFKEQ. The CDR3 sequence is 15 residues long. V lost 1 base to trimming and J lost 3 bases; unmatched junction nucleotides: 1. The CDR3 DNA reads as TGTGCCAGCAGCCAAGGGACTAGCGACTACAATGAGCAGTTCTTC. This encodes CASSQGTSDYNEQFF.

J is TRBJ2-7 and V is TRBV19; 7 nucleotides agree with TRBD1. Germline assignment: CDR1 LNHDA and CDR2 SQIVND (reference sequence). V shed 10 bases, J shed 4 bases, and the junction held 10 bases outside the gene matches. CDR3 length: 13 amino acids. CDR3 sequence reads: CATRPAGGYEQYF. The CDR3 bases are TGTGCCACTAGACCGGCAGGGGGTTACGAGCAGTACTTC.

J is TRBJ2-1 and V is TRBV19; no firm D call. Trimming pared 3 bases from V and 5 bases from J, leaving 8 bases between. CDR1 LNHDA and CDR2 SQIVND come from the germline V gene (reference sequence). The CDR3 runs 13 residues. The CDR3 DNA sequence: TGTGCCAGTAGTATGCGTCAGGACAATGAGCAGTTCTTC. Protein sequence: CASSMRQDNEQFF.